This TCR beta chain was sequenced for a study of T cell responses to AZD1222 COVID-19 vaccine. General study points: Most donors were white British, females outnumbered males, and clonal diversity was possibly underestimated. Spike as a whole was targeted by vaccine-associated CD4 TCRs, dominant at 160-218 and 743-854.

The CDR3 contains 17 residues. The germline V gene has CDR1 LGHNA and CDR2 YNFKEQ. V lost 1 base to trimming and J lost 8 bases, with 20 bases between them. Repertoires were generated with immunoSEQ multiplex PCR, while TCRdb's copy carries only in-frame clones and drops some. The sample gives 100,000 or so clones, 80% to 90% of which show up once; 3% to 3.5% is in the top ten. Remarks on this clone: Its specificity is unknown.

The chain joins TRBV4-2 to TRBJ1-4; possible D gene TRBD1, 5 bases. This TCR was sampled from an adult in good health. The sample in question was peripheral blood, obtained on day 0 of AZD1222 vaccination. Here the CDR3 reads CASSQGGLPLWGEKLFF. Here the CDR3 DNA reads TGTGCCAGCAGCCAAGGGGGACTGCCCCTTTGGGGGGAAAAACTGTTTTTT.